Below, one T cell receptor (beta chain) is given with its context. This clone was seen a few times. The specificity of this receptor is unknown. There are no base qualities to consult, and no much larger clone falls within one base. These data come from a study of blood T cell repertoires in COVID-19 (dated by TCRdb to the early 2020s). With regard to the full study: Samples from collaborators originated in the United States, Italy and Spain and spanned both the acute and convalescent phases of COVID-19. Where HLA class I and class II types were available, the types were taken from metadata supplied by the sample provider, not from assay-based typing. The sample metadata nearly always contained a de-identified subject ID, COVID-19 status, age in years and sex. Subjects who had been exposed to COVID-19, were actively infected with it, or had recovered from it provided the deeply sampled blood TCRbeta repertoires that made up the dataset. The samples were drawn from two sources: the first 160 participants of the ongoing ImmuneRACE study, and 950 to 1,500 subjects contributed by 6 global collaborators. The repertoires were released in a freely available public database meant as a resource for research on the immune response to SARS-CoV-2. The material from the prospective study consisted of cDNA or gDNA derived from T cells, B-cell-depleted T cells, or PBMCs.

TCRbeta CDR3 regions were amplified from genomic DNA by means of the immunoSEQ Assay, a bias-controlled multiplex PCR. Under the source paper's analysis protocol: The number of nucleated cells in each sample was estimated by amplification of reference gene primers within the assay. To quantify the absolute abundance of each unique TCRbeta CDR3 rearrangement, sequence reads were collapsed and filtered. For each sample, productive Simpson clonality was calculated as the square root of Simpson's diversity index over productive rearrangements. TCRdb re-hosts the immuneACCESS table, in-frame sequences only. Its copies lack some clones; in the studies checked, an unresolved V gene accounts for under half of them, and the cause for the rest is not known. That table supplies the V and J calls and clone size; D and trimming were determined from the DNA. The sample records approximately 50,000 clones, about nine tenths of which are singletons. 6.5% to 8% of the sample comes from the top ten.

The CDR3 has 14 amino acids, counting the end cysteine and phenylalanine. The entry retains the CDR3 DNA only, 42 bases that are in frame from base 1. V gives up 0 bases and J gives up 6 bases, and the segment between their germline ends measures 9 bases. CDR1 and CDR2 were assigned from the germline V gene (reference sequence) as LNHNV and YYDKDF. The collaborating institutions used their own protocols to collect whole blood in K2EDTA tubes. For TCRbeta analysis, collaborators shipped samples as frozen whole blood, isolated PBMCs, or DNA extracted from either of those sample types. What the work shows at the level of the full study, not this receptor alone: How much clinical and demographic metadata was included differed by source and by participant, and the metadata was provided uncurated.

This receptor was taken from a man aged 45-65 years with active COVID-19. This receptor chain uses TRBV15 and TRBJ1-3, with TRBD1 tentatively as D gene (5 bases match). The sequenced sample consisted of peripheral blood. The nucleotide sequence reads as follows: TGTGCCACCAGCAGAGACGTAGGGGAAAACACCATATATTTT. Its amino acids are CATSRDVGENTIYF.